This T cell receptor (beta chain) was profiled in a study of regulatory T cells in long-lasting Graves disease. Stated time point: persistent/refractory GD, antithyroid drugs over 5 years with positive TRAb. RNA extracted from PBMCs served as the sequencing template. V lost 5 bases and J lost 3; bases outside the gene matches: 9. Germline loops: CDR1 SGHTA, CDR2 FQGNSA. This CDR3 spans 15 amino acids. HTBI primers from iRepertoire and Arm-PCR of CDR3 regions yielded the TCR beta libraries. TCRdb re-analysed the multiplex PCR reads in MiXCR, keeping a single row per CDR3 protein. The sample lists about 660,000 distinct CDR3 sequences, roughly 30% occurring once.

This TCR derives from a female donor with Graves disease. V gene TRBV7-2 combines with J gene TRBJ1-2; 7 nucleotides align to TRBD1. This material consisted of peripheral blood mononuclear cells (PBMCs), taken when the disease was refractory, from a patient treated with antithyroid drugs. The CDR3 reads CASSPTNRGYYGYTF. The CDR3 coding sequence is TGTGCCAGCAGCCCAACTAACAGGGGCTACTATGGCTACACCTTC.